This T cell receptor beta chain was documented in a study of cytomegalovirus exposure and HLA in healthy donors. Germline V gene data show CDR1 as MNHEY and CDR2 as SVGAGI. V shed 0 bases and J shed 3 bases, with 10 bases lying between them. This CDR3 comprises 15 residues. Notes on this clone: Its antigen remains unknown.

Study outcomes and limitations: In a later analysis, parvovirus B19, influenza, CMV and Epstein-Barr virus appeared linked to several top co-occurrence clusters. Later work found most CMV-associated TCR beta chains apparently HLA-restricted.

Primers included in the PCR were 60 Vbeta and 13 Jbeta primers. Sequencing used immunoSEQ multiplex PCR; TCRdb keeps in-frame clones, though not all of them. This table has around 110,000 clones, around 75% appearing once. The rearrangement links TRBV6-5 to TRBJ2-3; D call uncertain. Material for sequencing was PBMCs. The TCR sequence derives from a young woman in good health and CMV-seronegative. As DNA, the CDR3 is TGTGCCAGCAGTTACTCAAGCCTAACTACAGATACGCAGTATTTT. Translated, it gives CASSYSSLTTDTQYF.